This T cell receptor beta chain was documented in a study of CD8 T cells in Susac syndrome. The CDR3 is 14 residues long. V shed 3 bases and J 6 bases; nucleotides not matched to a gene: 3. The germline V gene has CDR1 SNHLY and CDR2 FYNNEI. Notes on the study in general: The TCR sequencing and HLA analysis in the study involved a relatively small number of individuals, as the study acknowledged.

In the case of this clonotype: Its antigen is still unknown.

Sequencing of TCR beta was performed on blood CD8+ T cells and on blood CD4+ T cells. Patients with stable or active relapsing-remitting disease, all of them treatment-naive, made up the multiple sclerosis controls. After extraction with the RNeasy kit, about 0.5 to 1 ug of the RNA was reverse transcribed using random hexamers. Across 54 Vbeta and 13 Jbeta, TCR beta CDR3 was amplified with immunoSEQ multiplex PCR. Using its own MiXCR run on the immunoSEQ multiplex PCR reads, TCRdb lists one record per CDR3 protein. The repertoire consists of more than 250,000 distinct CDR3 sequences, with about 90% occurring once and the leading ten covering more than 0.06%.

Sequencing used CD4+ T cells from PBMCs. This rearrangement joins TRBV2 to TRBJ2-1, with TRBD1 matching over 9 bases. This TCR derives from a human donor with multiple sclerosis. The CDR3 DNA reads as TGTGCCAGCAGTGAGGACAGGGGACCCAATGAGCAGTTCTTC. Protein sequence: CASSEDRGPNEQFF.